The 12 T cell receptor beta chains reported below all come from one sample, sequenced in a study of blood T cell repertoires in COVID-19. Clones were read by immunoSEQ multiplex PCR, and TCRdb kept only the in-frame ones, dropping some. This sample yields around 63,000 clones, of which about 90% are seen a single time; roughly 18% belongs to the top ten. Source material: peripheral blood. Receptors originate from a woman older than 75 with active COVID-19.

This chain uses TRBV29-1 with TRBJ2-7; 11 bases map to TRBD2. The V and J ends lost 6 bases and 2 bases, in that order; junction bases with no gene match: 6. Per the germline V gene, CDR1 is SQVTM and CDR2 is ANQGSEA. This CDR3 comprises 14 residues. This CDR3 is CSVKTSGDPYEQYF. The CDR3 DNA follows: TGCAGCGTCAAGACTAGCGGGGACCCCTACGAGCAGTACTTC.

The chain links TRBV5-1 to TRBJ2-2; TRBD1 matches at 9 bases. Germline CDR1 SGHRS, CDR2 YFSETQ. Trimming took 4 bases from V and 5 from J; bases not matched to a gene: 6. The CDR3 spans 15 residues. The CDR3 nucleotides read TGCGCCAGCAGCCCCGGGACAGGGTGGACCGGGGAGCTGTTTTTT. Amino acid sequence: CASSPGTGWTGELFF.

The rearrangement uses TRBV24-1 and TRBJ2-5; D is perhaps TRBD1 (6 bases). The CDR3 runs 12 residues. Germline V lookup: CDR1 KGHDR, CDR2 SFDVKD. Trimming took 8 bases from V and 2 from J, leaving 8 bases between them. The CDR3 loop is CATKDRQETQYF. Here the CDR3 DNA reads TGTGCCACCAAAGACAGGCAAGAGACCCAGTACTTC.

The V call is TRBV11-2, the J call TRBJ2-7, with a possible D match to TRBD2 (7 bases). CDR3 size: 16 residues. Germline CDR1 reads SGHAT; CDR2 reads FQNNGV. The V end lost 5 bases, the J end lost 4 bases, and 21 bases lay between the germline ends. The CDR3 DNA sequence: TGTGCCAGCAGCCCACAGTACGGGGGGCTGGGTTACGAGCAGTACTTC. It translates to CASSPQYGGLGYEQYF.

The chain has TRBV5-6 and TRBJ2-7; D might be TRBD2 (6 bases). V shed 0 bases and J shed 4 bases, with 11 bases lying between them. Germline values: CDR1 SGHDT, CDR2 YYEEEE. The CDR3 totals 14 residues. CDR3 DNA: TGTGCCAGCAGCTTGGGGAGGGGCCGTTACGAGCAGTACTTC. It codes for CASSLGRGRYEQYF. Full variable domain (rest looked up from reference TRBV5-6 and TRBJ2-7): DAGVTQSPTHLIKTRGQQVTLRCSPKSGHDTVSWYQQALGQGPQFIFQYYEEEERQRGNFPDRFSGHQFPNYSSELNVNALLLGDSALYLCASSLGRGRYEQYFGPGTRLTVT.

This chain uses TRBV10-3 with TRBJ1-1; the D gene is possibly TRBD1 (5 bases). V lost 7 bases and J 3 bases, leaving 12 bases between the germline ends. Germline assignment: CDR1 ENHRY and CDR2 SYGVKD. The CDR3 loop spans 13 amino acids. The CDR3 here is CAINPQGDTEAFF. Here the CDR3 DNA reads TGTGCCATCAACCCCCAGGGCGACACTGAAGCTTTCTTT.

CDR3 region: CASSLFSGGGETQYF. CDR3 in DNA: TGTGCCAGCAGCTTATTTAGCGGGGGGGGCGAGACCCAGTACTTC. The chain recombines TRBV7-2 with TRBJ2-5, with 11 bases aligning to TRBD2. Germline-derived CDR1 and CDR2 are SGHTA and FQGNSA. This CDR3 comprises 15 residues. With 2 bases clipped from V and 5 bases from J, the junction kept 4 bases outside the gene matches.

The rearrangement joins TRBV15 to TRBJ2-4; 9 positions match TRBD1. Unmatched junction bases numbered 12, after V lost 8 bases and J lost 10 bases. This CDR3 has 14 amino acids. Germline lookup yields CDR1 LNHNV and CDR2 YYDKDF (reference sequence). The chain's CDR3 is CATRPGTGRGIQYF. For the CDR3, the DNA is TGTGCCACCCGTCCCGGGACAGGGCGCGGGATTCAGTACTTC. Variable domain in full (rest from reference TRBV15 and TRBJ2-4): DAMVIQNPRYQVTQFGKPVTLSCSQTLNHNVMYWYQQKSSQAPKLLFHYYDKDFNNEADTPDNFQSRRPNTSFCFLDIRSPGLGDTAMYLCATRPGTGRGIQYFGAGTRLSVL.

This clone was seen just once. The V gene is TRBV5-4, the J gene TRBJ2-2, with 7 bases identical to TRBD1. Germline lookup yields CDR1 SGHNT and CDR2 YYREEE (reference sequence). The CDR3 consists of 14 residues. Unmatched junction bases numbered 8, after V lost 10 bases and J lost 2 bases. The CDR3 protein is CAASGTANTGELFF. The CDR3 DNA reads TGTGCCGCTTCCGGGACAGCTAACACCGGGGAGCTGTTTTTT.

This chain links TRBV7-9 with TRBJ2-7; 8 bases fit TRBD2. Looked up from germline, CDR1 is SEHNR and CDR2 is FQNEAQ (reference sequence). The CDR3 sequence is 17 residues long. V was pared by 2 bases and J by 5 bases, with 14 bases of the junction left unmatched. In DNA form, the CDR3 reads TGTGCCAGCAGCTTAAAGGTCGTAGCGGGGAGGGTCGACGAGCAGTACTTC. Translated: CASSLKVVAGRVDEQYF.

In its sample, this clone was seen a few times. The gene calls are TRBV4-3 and TRBJ2-1, with TRBD2 identical over 7 bases. CDR3 length: 16 amino acids. Unmatched junction bases numbered 6, after V lost 0 bases and J lost 4 bases. Germline assignment: CDR1 LGHNA and CDR2 YSLEER. The CDR3 region is CASSQDGLAAYNEQFF. CDR3 sequence (DNA): TGCGCCAGCAGCCAAGATGGCCTAGCGGCGTACAATGAGCAGTTCTTC.

The CDR3, as DNA: TGCGCCAGCAGCCGTGACAGGGGGCCTTCCTACGAGCAGTACTTC. It specifies CASSRDRGPSYEQYF. The J gene is TRBJ2-7, the V gene TRBV5-1; TRBD1 agrees at 10 bases. This CDR3 is built from 15 residues. J was trimmed by 1 base and V by 4 bases; bases with no gene match: 5. Germline V gene lookup returns CDR1 SGHRS and CDR2 YFSETQ.